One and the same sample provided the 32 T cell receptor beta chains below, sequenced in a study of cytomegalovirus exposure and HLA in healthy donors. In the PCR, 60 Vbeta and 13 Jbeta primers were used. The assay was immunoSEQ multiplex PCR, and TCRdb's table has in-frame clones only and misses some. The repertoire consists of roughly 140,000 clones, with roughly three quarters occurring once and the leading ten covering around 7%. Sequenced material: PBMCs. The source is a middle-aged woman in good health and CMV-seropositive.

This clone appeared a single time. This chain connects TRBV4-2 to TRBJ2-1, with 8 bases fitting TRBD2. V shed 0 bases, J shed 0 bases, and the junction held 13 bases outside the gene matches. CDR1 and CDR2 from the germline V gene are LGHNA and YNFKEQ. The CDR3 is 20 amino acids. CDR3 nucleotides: TGTGCCAGCAGCCAAGATAGAACGGGGGGGCCGATAAGCTCCTACAATGAGCAGTTCTTC. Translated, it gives CASSQDRTGGPISSYNEQFF.

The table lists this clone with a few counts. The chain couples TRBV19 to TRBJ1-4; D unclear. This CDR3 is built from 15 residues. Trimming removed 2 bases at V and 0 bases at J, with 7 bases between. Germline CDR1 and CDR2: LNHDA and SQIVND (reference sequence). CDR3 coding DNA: TGTGCCAGTAGTATATATGGAGCAACTAATGAAAAACTGTTTTTT. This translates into CASSIYGATNEKLFF.

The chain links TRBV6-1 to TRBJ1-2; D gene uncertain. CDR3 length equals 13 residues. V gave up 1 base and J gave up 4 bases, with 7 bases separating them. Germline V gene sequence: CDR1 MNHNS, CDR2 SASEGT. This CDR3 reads CASSEVAGYGYTF. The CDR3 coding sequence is TGTGCCAGCAGTGAAGTGGCAGGCTATGGCTACACCTTC.

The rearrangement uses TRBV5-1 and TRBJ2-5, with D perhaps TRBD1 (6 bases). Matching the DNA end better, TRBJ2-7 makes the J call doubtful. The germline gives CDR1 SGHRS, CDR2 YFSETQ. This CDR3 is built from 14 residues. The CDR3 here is CASSLSTGSYEQYF. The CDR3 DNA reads TGCGCCAGCAGCTTGTCTACAGGGTCCTACGAGCAGTACTTC.

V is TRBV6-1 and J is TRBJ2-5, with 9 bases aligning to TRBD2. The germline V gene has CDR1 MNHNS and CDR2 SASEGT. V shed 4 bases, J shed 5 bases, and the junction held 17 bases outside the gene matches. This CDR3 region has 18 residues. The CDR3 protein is CASSGSDAGGRGLETQYF. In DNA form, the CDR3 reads TGTGCCAGCAGTGGTTCGGATGCGGGGGGGCGGGGTCTTGAGACCCAGTACTTC.

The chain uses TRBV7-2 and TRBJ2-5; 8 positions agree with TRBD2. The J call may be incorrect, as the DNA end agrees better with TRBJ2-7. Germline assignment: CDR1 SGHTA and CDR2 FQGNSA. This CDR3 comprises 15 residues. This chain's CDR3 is CASSLVGTSSYEQYF. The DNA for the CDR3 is TGTGCCAGCAGCTTAGTGGGGACTAGCTCCTACGAGCAGTACTTC.

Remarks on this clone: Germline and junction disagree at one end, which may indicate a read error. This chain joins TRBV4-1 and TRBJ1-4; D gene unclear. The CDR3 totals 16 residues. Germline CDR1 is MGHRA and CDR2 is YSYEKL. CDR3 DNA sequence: TGCGCCAGCAGCCACTCGACGGATCCAACTAGTGAAAAACTGTTTTTT. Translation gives CASSHSTDPTSEKLFF.

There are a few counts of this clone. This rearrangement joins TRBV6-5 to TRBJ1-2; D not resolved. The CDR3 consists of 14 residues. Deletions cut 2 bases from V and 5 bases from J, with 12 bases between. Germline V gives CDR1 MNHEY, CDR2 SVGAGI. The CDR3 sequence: CASSYRSIGYGYTF. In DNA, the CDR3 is TGTGCCAGCAGTTACCGCAGTATCGGGTATGGCTACACCTTC.

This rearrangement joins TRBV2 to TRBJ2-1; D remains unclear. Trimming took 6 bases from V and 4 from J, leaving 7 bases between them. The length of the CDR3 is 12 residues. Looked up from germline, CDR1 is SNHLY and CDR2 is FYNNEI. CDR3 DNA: TGTGCCAGCAGGGTCACATACAATGAGCAGTTCTTC. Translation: CASRVTYNEQFF.

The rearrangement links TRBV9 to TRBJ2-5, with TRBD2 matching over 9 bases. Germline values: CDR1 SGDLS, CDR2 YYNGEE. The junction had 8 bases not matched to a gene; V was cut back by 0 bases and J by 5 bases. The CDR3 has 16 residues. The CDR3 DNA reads TGTGCCAGCAGCGTAGGTGGCGGGGGGGCCGCGGAGACCCAGTACTTC. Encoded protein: CASSVGGGGAAETQYF.

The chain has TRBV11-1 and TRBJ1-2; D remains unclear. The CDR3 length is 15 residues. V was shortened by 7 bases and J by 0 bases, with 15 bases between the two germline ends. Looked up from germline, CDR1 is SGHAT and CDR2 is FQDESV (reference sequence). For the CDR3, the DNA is TGTGCCAGCACCCCAGGAATCGGCACTAACTATGGCTACACCTTC. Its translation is CASTPGIGTNYGYTF.

The CDR3 protein is CASSLSGRSLSPLHF. The CDR3 DNA sequence: TGTGCCAGCAGTTTATCTGGCAGATCCCTTTCACCCCTCCACTTT. V is TRBV27 and J is TRBJ1-6; D is uncertain. This CDR3 contains 15 residues. The germline gives CDR1 MNHEY, CDR2 SMNVEV (reference sequence). V was shortened by 0 bases and J by 9 bases, with 12 bases between the two germline ends.

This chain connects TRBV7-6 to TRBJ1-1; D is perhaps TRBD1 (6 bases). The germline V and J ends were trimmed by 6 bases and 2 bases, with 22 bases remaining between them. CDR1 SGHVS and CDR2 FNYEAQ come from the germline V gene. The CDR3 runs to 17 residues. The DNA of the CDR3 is TGTGCCAGCAGTCAATACAGGGCTTCATCAACCAACACTGAAGCTTTCTTT. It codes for CASSQYRASSTNTEAFF.

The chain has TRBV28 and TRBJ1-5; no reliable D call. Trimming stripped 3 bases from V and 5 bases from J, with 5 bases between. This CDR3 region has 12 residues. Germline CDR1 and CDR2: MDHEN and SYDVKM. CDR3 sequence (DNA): TGTGCCAGCAGTTTTCTCGATCAGCCCCAGCATTTT. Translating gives CASSFLDQPQHF.

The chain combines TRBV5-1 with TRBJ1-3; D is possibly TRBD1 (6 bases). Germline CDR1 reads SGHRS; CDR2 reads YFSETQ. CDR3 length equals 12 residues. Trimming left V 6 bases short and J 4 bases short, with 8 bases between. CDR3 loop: CASTGDGNTIYF. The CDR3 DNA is TGCGCCAGCACAGGGGACGGAAACACCATATATTTT.

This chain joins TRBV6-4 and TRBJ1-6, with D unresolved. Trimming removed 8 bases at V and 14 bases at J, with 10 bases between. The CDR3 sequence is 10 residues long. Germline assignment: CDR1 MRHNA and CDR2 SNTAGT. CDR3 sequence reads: CASRRRALHF. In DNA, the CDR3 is TGTGCCAGCCGACGGCGGGCCCTCCACTTT.

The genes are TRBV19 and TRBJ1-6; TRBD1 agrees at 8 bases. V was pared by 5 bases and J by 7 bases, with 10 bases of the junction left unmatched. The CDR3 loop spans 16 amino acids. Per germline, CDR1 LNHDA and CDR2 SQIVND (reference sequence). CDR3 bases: TGTGCCAGTAGTGCAGGTCCCGGGACAGGAAATTCACCCCTCCACTTT. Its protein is CASSAGPGTGNSPLHF.

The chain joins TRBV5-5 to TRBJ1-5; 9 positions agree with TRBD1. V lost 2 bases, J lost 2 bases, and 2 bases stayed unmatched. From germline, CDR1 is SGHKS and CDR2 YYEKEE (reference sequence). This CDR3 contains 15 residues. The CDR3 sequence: CASSLWTGGNQPQHF. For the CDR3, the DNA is TGTGCCAGCAGCTTATGGACAGGGGGCAATCAGCCCCAGCATTTT.

CDR3 coding DNA: TGTGCCAGCAGCCAGACAGGCGCCTATGGCTACACCTTC. Protein sequence: CASSQTGAYGYTF. The V gene is TRBV5-4, the J gene TRBJ1-2, with D tentatively TRBD1 (6 bases). The CDR3 runs 13 residues. Germline V gives CDR1 SGHNT, CDR2 YYREEE (reference sequence). Trimming stripped 4 bases from V and 4 bases from J, with 11 bases between.

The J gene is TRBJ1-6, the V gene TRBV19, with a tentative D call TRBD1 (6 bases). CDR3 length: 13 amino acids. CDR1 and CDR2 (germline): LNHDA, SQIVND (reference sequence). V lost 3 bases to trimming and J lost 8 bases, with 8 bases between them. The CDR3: CASSMTGDSPLHF. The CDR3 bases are TGTGCCAGTAGTATGACAGGAGATTCACCCCTCCACTTT.

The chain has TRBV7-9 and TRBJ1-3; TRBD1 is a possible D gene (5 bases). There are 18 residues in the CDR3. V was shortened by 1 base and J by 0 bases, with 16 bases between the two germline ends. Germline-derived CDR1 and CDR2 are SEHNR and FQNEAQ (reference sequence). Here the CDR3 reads CASSLVDGGALSGNTIYF. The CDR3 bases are TGTGCCAGCAGCTTAGTAGATGGCGGGGCCCTCTCTGGAAACACCATATATTTT.

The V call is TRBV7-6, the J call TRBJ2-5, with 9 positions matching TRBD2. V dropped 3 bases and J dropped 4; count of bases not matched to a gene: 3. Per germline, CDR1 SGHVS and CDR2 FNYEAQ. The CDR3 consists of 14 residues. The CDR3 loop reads CASSFAGGPETQYF. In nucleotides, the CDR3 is TGTGCCAGCAGCTTTGCGGGGGGGCCAGAGACCCAGTACTTC.

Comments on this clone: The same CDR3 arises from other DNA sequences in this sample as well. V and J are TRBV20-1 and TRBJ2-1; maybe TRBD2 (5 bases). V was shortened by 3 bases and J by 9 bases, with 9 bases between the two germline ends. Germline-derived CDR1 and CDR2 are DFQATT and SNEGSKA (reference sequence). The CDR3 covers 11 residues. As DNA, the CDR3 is TGCAGTGCTAGGGTAGGGAGTGAGCAGTTCTTC. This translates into CSARVGSEQFF.

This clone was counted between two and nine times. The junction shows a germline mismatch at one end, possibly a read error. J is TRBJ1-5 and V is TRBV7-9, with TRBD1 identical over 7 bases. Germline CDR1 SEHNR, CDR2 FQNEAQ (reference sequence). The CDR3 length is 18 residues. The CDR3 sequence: CSSSSSPGTEYSNQPQHF. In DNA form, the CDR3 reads TGTTCCAGCAGCTCATCCCCCGGGACAGAGTATAGCAATCAGCCCCAGCATTTT.

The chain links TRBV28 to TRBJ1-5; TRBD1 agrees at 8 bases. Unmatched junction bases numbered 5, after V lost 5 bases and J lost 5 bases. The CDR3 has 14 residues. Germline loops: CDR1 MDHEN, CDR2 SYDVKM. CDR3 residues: CASSPQGADQPQHF. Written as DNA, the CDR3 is TGTGCCAGCAGTCCTCAGGGGGCCGATCAGCCCCAGCATTTT.

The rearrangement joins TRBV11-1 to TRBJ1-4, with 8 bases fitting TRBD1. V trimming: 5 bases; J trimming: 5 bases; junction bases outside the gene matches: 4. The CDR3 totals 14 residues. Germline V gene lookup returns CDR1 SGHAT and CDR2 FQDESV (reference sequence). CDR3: CASSRDRGNEKLFF. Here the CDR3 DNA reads TGTGCCAGCAGCCGTGACAGGGGAAATGAAAAACTGTTTTTT.

CDR3 region: CASRQEVGQGSDGYTF. DNA of the CDR3: TGTGCCAGCAGACAGGAGGTTGGGCAGGGGAGCGATGGCTACACCTTC. The chain is built from TRBV5-6 and TRBJ1-2; tentatively, D is TRBD1 (6 bases). CDR3 length equals 16 residues. Germline CDR1 is SGHDT and CDR2 is YYEEEE. The V end lost 5 bases, the J end lost 6 bases, and 23 bases lay between the germline ends.

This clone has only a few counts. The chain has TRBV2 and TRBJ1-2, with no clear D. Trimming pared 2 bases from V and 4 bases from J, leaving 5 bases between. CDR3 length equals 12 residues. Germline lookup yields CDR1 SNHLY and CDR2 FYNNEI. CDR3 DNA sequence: TGTGCCAGCAGTGAATTATCCTATGGCTACACCTTC. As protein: CASSELSYGYTF. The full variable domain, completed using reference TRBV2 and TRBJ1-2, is EPEVTQTPSHQVTQMGQEVILRCVPISNHLYFYWYRQILGQKVEFLVSFYNNEISEKSEIFDDQFSVERPDGSNFTLKIRSTKLEDSAMYFCASSELSYGYTFGSGTRLTVV.

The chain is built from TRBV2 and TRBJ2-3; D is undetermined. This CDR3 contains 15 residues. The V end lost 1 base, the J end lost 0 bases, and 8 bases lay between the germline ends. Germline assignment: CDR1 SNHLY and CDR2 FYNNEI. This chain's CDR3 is CASSEDGGSTDTQYF. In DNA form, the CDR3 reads TGTGCCAGCAGTGAAGACGGCGGTAGCACAGATACGCAGTATTTT.

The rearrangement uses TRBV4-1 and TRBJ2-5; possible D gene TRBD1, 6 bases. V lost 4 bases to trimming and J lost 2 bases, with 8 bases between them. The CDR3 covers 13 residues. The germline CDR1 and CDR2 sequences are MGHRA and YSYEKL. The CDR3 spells CASSRGQQETQYF. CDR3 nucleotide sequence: TGCGCCAGCAGCCGAGGACAGCAAGAGACCCAGTACTTC.

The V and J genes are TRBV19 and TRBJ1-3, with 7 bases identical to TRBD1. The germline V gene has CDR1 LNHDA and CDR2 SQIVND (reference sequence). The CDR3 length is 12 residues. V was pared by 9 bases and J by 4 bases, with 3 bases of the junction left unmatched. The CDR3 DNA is TGTGCCAGCGGGACAGTCGGAAACACCATATATTTT. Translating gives CASGTVGNTIYF.

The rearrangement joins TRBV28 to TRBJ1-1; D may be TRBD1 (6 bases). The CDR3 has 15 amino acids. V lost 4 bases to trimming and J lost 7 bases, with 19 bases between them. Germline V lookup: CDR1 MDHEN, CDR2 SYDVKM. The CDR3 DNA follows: TGTGCCAGCAGTTCATCTGGTACAGGGAAAAGTGAAGCTTTCTTT. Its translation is CASSSSGTGKSEAFF.